This T cell receptor beta chain stems from a study of identical twins. TCRdb recomputed calls from the 5' RACE reads with MiXCR, one row per CDR3 protein. The sample shows hundreds of thousands of distinct CDR3 sequences, around 8.1% of them seen only once. Healthy Caucasian donors formed the entire cohort. This CDR3 comprises 15 residues. CDR1 is MNHEY, CDR2 SMNVEV, per germline (reference sequence). Between the trimmed V and J ends, which lost 5 bases and 7 bases, there was a span of 17 bases. This clonotype has a count of ten or more. Its specificity is not known. General study points: Insertions were reduced in abundant cord blood beta clonotypes but not in memory repertoires.

These data were likewise used in another study, on yellow fever vaccine responses in identical twins.

V usage is TRBV27 and J usage is TRBJ2-2, with D tentatively TRBD2 (5 bases). Material: memory (CD45RO+) T cells sorted from blood. The receptor comes from a woman aged 18-35 years in good health. The CDR3 coding sequence is TGTGCCAGCAGTCGCCAACCTCGACTAAGCGGGGAGCTGTTTTTT. Translating gives CASSRQPRLSGELFF.